This T cell receptor beta chain stems from a study of blood T cell repertoires in COVID-19. V dropped 4 bases and J dropped 5 bases, with 15 bases sitting between them. There are 14 residues in the CDR3. CDR1 and CDR2 (germline): SGHRS, YFSETQ. The data were produced by immunoSEQ multiplex PCR, yet TCRdb's version contains in-frame clones alone and is incomplete. The sample consists of about 220,000 clones, over 75% of them appearing once. The sequenced sample was peripheral blood. This receptor was identified in a human donor in a cohort sampled during active COVID-19. The chain employs TRBV5-1 and TRBJ2-5, with a possible D match to TRBD1 (6 bases). Here the CDR3 reads CASSAGGSQETQYF. The CDR3, as DNA: TGCGCCAGCAGCGCTGGGGGCTCGCAGGAGACCCAGTACTTC.